This T cell receptor (beta chain) was recovered during a study of T cells in Graves' hyperthyroidism and ophthalmopathy. Study-wide results and caveats: Most expanded thyroid clonotypes above 0.001 also appeared in blood.

Clinical symptoms, serum thyroxine, TRAb, thyroid ultrasound and orbital computed tomography established diagnosis. This clonotype has ten or more counts. The antigen is not known. The investigators amplified TCR beta CDR3 regions from RNA transcripts. HTBI primers were employed in a first-round RT-PCR of the TCR CDR3. From the multiplex PCR reads, TCRdb called clonotypes with MiXCR, one entry per CDR3 protein. This sample has about 350,000 distinct CDR3 sequences, with about 15% found just once. Sequencing was carried out using blood. This receptor was obtained from a woman in her 30s with Graves' hyperthyroidism.

For the CDR3, the DNA is TGTGCCTGGAGCTGGGGGCGAACCGGGGAGCTGTTTTTT. Protein sequence: CAWSWGRTGELFF. The chain uses TRBV30 and TRBJ2-2, with D possibly matching TRBD1 (6 bases). Looked up from germline, CDR1 is GTSNPN and CDR2 is SVGIG (reference sequence). The V and J ends lost 3 bases and 5 bases respectively, with 10 bases between them. This CDR3 contains 13 residues.